What follows are 32 T cell receptor beta chains derived from one specimen sequenced in a study of CD8+CD57+ T cells in acquired aplastic anemia. Template material for TCR beta VDJ and CDR3 profiling consisted of genomic DNA. TCRdb passed the reads through MiXCR, listing each CDR3 protein once. The table has 200,000 to 250,000 distinct CDR3 sequences, 61% seen once; the top ten hold 25% to 30%. The sequenced material came from sorted CD4+, CD8+, or CD8+CD57+ T cells (not recorded which) from PBMCs. These receptors all stem from a human donor in good health.

The V and J genes are TRBV4-2 and TRBJ2-7, with 9 bases lining up with TRBD2. From germline, CDR1 is LGHNA and CDR2 YNFKEQ. V lost 0 bases, J lost 3 bases, and 3 bases stayed unmatched. CDR3 length: 15 residues. Here the CDR3 DNA reads TGTGCCAGCAGCCAAGATAGCGGGGGAAACTACGAGCAGTACTTC. Translation gives CASSQDSGGNYEQYF.

A word on this clonotype: One junction end does not reproduce the germline sequence, and a read error may be involved. This chain connects TRBV7-9 to TRBJ2-1; D is ambiguous. The CDR3 loop spans 14 amino acids. Germline V lookup: CDR1 SEHNR, CDR2 FQNEAQ (reference sequence). The CDR3 DNA sequence: TGCGCCAGCAGCCAATCCAGCTCCTACAATGAGCAGTTCTTC. Translating gives CASSQSSSYNEQFF.

This clonotype was counted at least ten times. The chain has TRBV7-3 and TRBJ1-1; the match to TRBD1 covers 11 bases. J was trimmed by 5 bases and V by 5 bases; bases with no gene match: 10. The CDR3 extends over 16 amino acids. Germline V gene lookup returns CDR1 SGHTA and CDR2 FQGTGA. The CDR3 loop is CASSGTGGKMGTEAFF. The CDR3, as DNA: TGTGCCAGCAGCGGGACAGGGGGGAAGATGGGGACTGAAGCTTTCTTT. Using reference TRBV7-3 and TRBJ1-1 for the parts outside the CDR3, the full variable domain is GAGVSQTPSNKVTEKGKYVELRCDPISGHTALYWYRQSLGQGPEFLIYFQGTGAADDSGLPNDRFFAVRPEGSVSTLKIQRTERGDSAVYLCASSGTGGKMGTEAFFGQGTRLTVV.

The chain uses TRBV6-4 and TRBJ1-3; D is unclear. Germline V gene sequence: CDR1 MRHNA, CDR2 SNTAGT. Trimming stripped 0 bases from V and 4 bases from J, with 4 bases between. This CDR3 region has 13 residues. Written as DNA, the CDR3 is TGTGCCAGCAGTGACTCACAAGGAAACACCATATATTTT. It specifies CASSDSQGNTIYF.

The chain is built from TRBV2 and TRBJ2-2; 10 bases are a match to TRBD2. V gave up 4 bases and J gave up 6 bases; unmatched junction bases: 8. This CDR3 contains 16 residues. Looked up from germline, CDR1 is SNHLY and CDR2 is FYNNEI. CDR3 DNA sequence: TGTGCCAGCAGTGGGGGGCTAGCGGGAGTATCCGGGGAGCTGTTTTTT. Its translation: CASSGGLAGVSGELFF.

The J gene is TRBJ2-5, the V gene TRBV7-7, with D possibly matching TRBD2 (8 bases). The CDR3 spans 13 residues. The germline gives CDR1 SSHAT, CDR2 FNYEAQ (reference sequence). The CDR3 protein is CASGDSLRGTQYF. DNA for the CDR3: TGTGCTAGCGGGGACAGCTTACGTGGGACCCAGTACTTC.

This clonotype has ten or more counts. The DNA for the CDR3 is TGTGCCAGCAGCCTACCCGCGGGTGAGCAGTTCTTC. This codes for CASSLPAGEQFF. The V call is TRBV6-5, the J call TRBJ2-1, with a weak D call TRBD2 (5 bases). Germline V lookup: CDR1 MNHEY, CDR2 SVGAGI. V lost 6 bases to trimming and J lost 9 bases, with 12 bases between them. The CDR3 covers 12 residues.

The chain links TRBV15 to TRBJ2-7; no reliable D call. V lost 3 bases and J 5 bases, leaving 14 bases between the germline ends. Germline CDR1 reads LNHNV; CDR2 reads YYDKDF (reference sequence). CDR3 size: 14 residues. The CDR3 loop is CATSSIAQGHEQYF. As DNA, the CDR3 is TGTGCCACCAGCAGTATAGCACAAGGCCACGAGCAGTACTTC.

Only one count was recorded for this clonotype. DNA of the CDR3: TGTGCCAGCAGCGCCCGGGGGGGTGGCACTGAAGCTTTCTTT. It is translated as CASSARGGGTEAFF. This sequence joins TRBV7-2 and TRBJ1-1; TRBD1 is a possible D gene (5 bases). Looked up from germline, CDR1 is SGHTA and CDR2 is FQGNSA. The CDR3 has 14 residues. The V and J ends lost 5 bases and 4 bases respectively, with 14 bases between them.

The chain employs TRBV7-8 and TRBJ2-7; D is perhaps TRBD1 or TRBD2 (6 bases each). This CDR3 is 13 amino acids long. The V end was cut by 7 bases, the J end by 4 bases, with 14 bases between. The germline CDR1 and CDR2 sequences are SGHVS and FQNEAQ. CDR3 sequence: CASNKRGEYEQYF. The CDR3, as DNA: TGTGCCAGCAATAAAAGGGGGGAGTACGAGCAGTACTTC.

V is TRBV10-1 and J is TRBJ1-5; 8 nucleotides agree with TRBD1. CDR1 and CDR2 from the germline V gene are WNHNN and SYGVQD (reference sequence). The CDR3 consists of 15 residues. Trimming took 5 bases from V and 5 from J; bases not matched to a gene: 8. Written as DNA, the CDR3 is TGCGCCAGCAGTTTAGGACAGGGACAATATCAGCCCCAGCATTTT. Translated, it gives CASSLGQGQYQPQHF.

This clonotype occurred a few times. J is TRBJ1-2 and V is TRBV10-2; 8 bases align to TRBD1. Germline trimming cut 3 bases from V and 7 bases from J; bases unmatched to any gene: 4. The CDR3 covers 13 residues. Germline lookup yields CDR1 WSHSY and CDR2 SAAADI. Written as DNA, the CDR3 is TGCGCCAGCAGTGACAGGGGGCTATCTGGCTACACCTTC. This sequence encodes CASSDRGLSGYTF.

This clonotype was counted ten times or more. The CDR3 region is CASSPPLGLSSDTQYF. The CDR3 DNA is TGTGCCAGCAGCCCCCCCCTAGGTCTCTCGTCAGATACGCAGTATTTT. The chain uses TRBV7-9 and TRBJ2-3; no definite D call. Looked up from germline, CDR1 is SEHNR and CDR2 is FQNEAQ (reference sequence). V was clipped by 5 bases and J by 4 bases, with 19 bases between them. This CDR3 has 16 residues.

The count of this clonotype is one. The chain links TRBV13 to TRBJ2-1; D remains unclear. CDR1 is PRHDT and CDR2 is FYEKMQ in the germline V gene (reference sequence). The V and J ends lost 0 bases and 6 bases respectively, with 21 bases between them. The CDR3 runs 18 residues. CDR3 nucleotides: TGTGCCAGCAGCTTAGGGAGTCGGCGGAATCCCCTAGGCAATGAGCAGTTCTTC. Protein product: CASSLGSRRNPLGNEQFF.

The V gene is TRBV10-3, the J gene TRBJ1-1, with D uncertain. CDR1 and CDR2 from the germline V gene are ENHRY and SYGVKD. This CDR3 spans 15 amino acids. With 5 bases removed from V and 7 bases from J, the gap between germline ends came to 20 bases. The CDR3, as DNA: TGTGCCATCAGTTATGACAATTTGGGGTCGCATGAAGCTTTCTTT. This codes for CAISYDNLGSHEAFF.

This clonotype was seen many times. The chain joins TRBV2 to TRBJ1-2, with TRBD1 identical over 9 bases. This CDR3 spans 14 amino acids. Germline-derived CDR1 and CDR2 are SNHLY and FYNNEI. With V trimmed by 5 bases and J by 2 bases, 3 bases remained unmatched. In nucleotides, the CDR3 is TGTGCCAGCAGTACAGGGGGCTCAAACTATGGCTACACCTTC. Translation gives CASSTGGSNYGYTF.

The chain couples TRBV29-1 to TRBJ2-7; D is unresolved. This CDR3 region has 13 residues. Trimming cost V 5 bases and J 0 bases, with 11 bases left between them. Germline V gives CDR1 SQVTM, CDR2 ANQGSEA. CDR3 region: CSVLVINSYEQYF. The CDR3 DNA reads TGCAGCGTTCTAGTGATTAACTCCTACGAGCAGTACTTC.

J is TRBJ1-2 and V is TRBV5-8, with 7 bases aligning to TRBD1. Germline CDR1 SGHTS, CDR2 YDEGEE. V dropped 4 bases and J dropped 2; count of bases not matched to a gene: 8. CDR3 size: 15 residues. The CDR3 nucleotides read TGTGCCAGCAGCCGACGACAGGGTGAGAACTATGGCTACACCTTC. Its translation is CASSRRQGENYGYTF. The full variable domain, its missing parts supplied by reference TRBV5-8 and TRBJ1-2, is EAGVTQSPTHLIKTRGQQATLRCSPISGHTSVYWYQQALGLGLQFLLWYDEGEERNRGNFPPRFSGRQFPNYSSELNVNALELEDSALYLCASSRRQGENYGYTFGSGTRLTVV.

Concerning this clonotype itself: A clone one base away is much larger, so this may be a read error. The chain recombines TRBV5-8 with TRBJ2-7; D is unclear. V was clipped by 0 bases and J by 7 bases, with 11 bases between them. CDR1 is SGHTS, CDR2 YDEGEE, per germline. The CDR3 extends over 13 amino acids. The CDR3 DNA reads TGTGCCAGCAGCTTGGAGGGAAACAATGAGCAGTACTTC. Protein product: CASSLEGNNEQYF.

This clonotype has a count of ten or more. This chain joins TRBV20-1 and TRBJ2-1; D possibly corresponds to TRBD2 (6 bases). Germline V CDR1 and CDR2: DFQATT, SNEGSKA (reference sequence). The CDR3 spans 11 residues. The V end was cut by 6 bases, the J end by 8 bases, with 11 bases between. The CDR3 reads CSAPSGDEQFF. The CDR3 nucleotides read TGCAGTGCGCCGTCGGGGGATGAGCAGTTCTTC.

The CDR3 DNA reads as TGTGCCAGCAGCAAAGGGGGGGTAGTTCTAGCCCCGATCGAGCAGTACTTC. Amino acid sequence: CASSKGGVVLAPIEQYF. The rearrangement links TRBV7-9 to TRBJ2-7; D is possibly TRBD2 (7 bases). Germline CDR1 SEHNR, CDR2 FQNEAQ (reference sequence). The ends were cut back, 5 bases at V and 6 bases at J, with 26 bases in the middle. This CDR3 has 17 residues.

V usage is TRBV29-1 and J usage is TRBJ1-1; D unclear. The germline gives CDR1 SQVTM, CDR2 ANQGSEA. CDR3 size: 11 residues. V lost 3 bases and J lost 2, with 4 bases in between. The CDR3 DNA reads as TGCAGCGTTGAGGACAACACTGAAGCTTTCTTT. It translates to CSVEDNTEAFF.

This clonotype was recorded many times. This sequence joins TRBV5-1 and TRBJ2-1; TRBD1 aligns across 10 bases. V lost 3 bases and J lost 3; bases outside the gene matches: 3. Germline lookup yields CDR1 SGHRS and CDR2 YFSETQ. CDR3 length equals 15 residues. The CDR3 DNA reads as TGCGCCAGCAGCTCGGGGGACAGGGGCTACAATGAGCAGTTCTTC. Its protein is CASSSGDRGYNEQFF.

This clonotype was detected once. V is TRBV5-4 and J is TRBJ2-5; no definite D call. There are 15 residues in the CDR3. Trimming cost V 0 bases and J 2 bases, with 11 bases left between them. In germline, CDR1 is SGHNT, CDR2 YYREEE (reference sequence). The CDR3 is CASSLVGANQETQYF. The DNA for the CDR3 is TGTGCCAGCAGCTTGGTAGGAGCGAATCAAGAGACCCAGTACTTC.

This clonotype was seen repeatedly, ten times or more. This rearrangement joins TRBV5-6 to TRBJ2-2; D not resolved. This CDR3 comprises 11 residues. V lost 7 bases to trimming and J lost 8 bases, with 9 bases between them. Germline CDR1 is SGHDT and CDR2 is YYEEEE. The CDR3 is CASLQRGELFF. As DNA, the CDR3 is TGTGCCAGCCTTCAACGGGGGGAGCTGTTTTTT.

The V call is TRBV2, the J call TRBJ1-5, with 7 bases identical to TRBD1. Trimming took 7 bases from V and 4 from J; bases not matched to a gene: 4. This CDR3 has 13 amino acids. The germline V gene has CDR1 SNHLY and CDR2 FYNNEI. For the CDR3, the DNA is TGTGCCAGCACAAGGGACAGTAATCAGCCCCAGCATTTT. Translated: CASTRDSNQPQHF. Full variable domain (missing parts from reference TRBV2 and TRBJ1-5): EPEVTQTPSHQVTQMGQEVILRCVPISNHLYFYWYRQILGQKVEFLVSFYNNEISEKSEIFDDQFSVERPDGSNFTLKIRSTKLEDSAMYFCASTRDSNQPQHFGDGTRLSIL.

Details on this clonotype: One end of the junction varies from germline; a read error may be responsible. The chain is built from TRBV10-3 and TRBJ2-7; 8 bases fit TRBD1. The CDR3 runs to 13 residues. Germline CDR1 and CDR2: ENHRY and SYGVKD. CDR3: CASSYDRGDEQYF. CDR3 DNA: TGTGCCAGCAGTTACGACAGGGGTGACGAGCAGTACTTC.

In regard to this clonotype: At one boundary the junction diverges from the germline segment, which might be a read error. The V gene is TRBV9, the J gene TRBJ2-3; TRBD1 might be the D (7 bases). From germline, CDR1 is SGDLS and CDR2 YYNGEE. The CDR3 extends over 15 amino acids. The CDR3 coding sequence is TGTGCCAGCAGCGCCGGGCAGGAGGGGACAGATACGCGGTATTTT. It yields the protein CASSAGQEGTDTRYF.

The rearrangement uses TRBV9 and TRBJ2-1; the match to TRBD1 covers 10 bases. This CDR3 is built from 14 residues. The junction had 6 bases not matched to a gene; V was cut back by 3 bases and J by 9 bases. Germline V gene data show CDR1 as SGDLS and CDR2 as YYNGEE. CDR3 DNA: TGTGCCAGCAGCGGGACAGGGGGGGTTAGTGAGCAGTTCTTC. Translation gives CASSGTGGVSEQFF.

The chain carries TRBV5-1 and TRBJ2-1; either TRBD1 or TRBD2 may fit D (5 bases each). The V end was cut by 0 bases, the J end by 4 bases, with 11 bases between. The V gene's germline CDR1 is SGHRS and CDR2 YFSETQ. The CDR3 extends over 15 amino acids. The CDR3 region has the DNA TGCGCCAGCAGCTTGGCCCCGGGACCATACAATGAGCAGTTCTTC. Residues: CASSLAPGPYNEQFF.

This chain joins TRBV20-1 and TRBJ2-7; D call uncertain. Per the germline V gene, CDR1 is DFQATT and CDR2 is SNEGSKA (reference sequence). The CDR3 runs 15 residues. V was pared by 0 bases and J by 0 bases, with 12 bases between. The CDR3 reads CSARDLRLPSYEQYF. As DNA, the CDR3 is TGCAGTGCTAGAGATTTACGGTTACCCTCCTACGAGCAGTACTTC.

This clonotype was observed at least ten times. The rearrangement joins TRBV7-9 to TRBJ2-7; 8 nucleotides match TRBD1. J gave up 4 bases and V 5 bases, and 10 bases lay outside the gene matches. Germline V gives CDR1 SEHNR, CDR2 FQNEAQ (reference sequence). The CDR3 totals 15 residues. This CDR3 is CASSASGQGLYEQYF. The CDR3 nucleotides are TGTGCCAGCAGCGCATCAGGACAGGGCCTGTACGAGCAGTACTTC. The full variable domain, rest sourced from reference TRBV7-9 and TRBJ2-7, is DTGVSQNPRHKITKRGQNVTFRCDPISEHNRLYWYRQTLGQGPEFLTYFQNEAQLEKSRLLSDRFSAERPKGSFSTLEIQRTEQGDSAMYLCASSASGQGLYEQYFGPGTRLTVT.